The rows below give T cell receptor beta chains drawn from one sample of a study of Graves' ophthalmopathy and Graves' hyperthyroidism. TCRdb reprocessed the multiplex PCR reads with MiXCR, giving one entry per CDR3 protein. The table has hundreds of thousands of distinct CDR3 sequences, 15% seen once; the top ten hold approximately 7%. Sequenced sample: peripheral blood. The receptors originated from a woman aged 18 to 35 with stable Graves' hyperthyroidism. The CDR3 runs from the conserved cysteine through the conserved F or W. Each record gives: D gene, clone size, J gene, V gene, CDR3 protein. A D gene is named only where the DNA matches it firmly. Size is stated for part of the rows, as once, few or many counts, or as a class when the clone is expanded.

d_gene: NA; abundance: NA; j_gene: TRBJ1-1; v_gene: TRBV7-8; CDR3aa: CASNTNSLGRAEAFF
d_gene: TRBD1; abundance: many; j_gene: TRBJ1-2; v_gene: TRBV6-1; CDR3aa: CASSEGSRTGTGYTF
d_gene: TRBD1; abundance: few; j_gene: TRBJ2-4; v_gene: TRBV3-1; CDR3aa: CASSQDSGGNIQYF
d_gene: NA; abundance: many; j_gene: TRBJ1-1; v_gene: TRBV19; CDR3aa: CASSIGEGRLNTEAFF
d_gene: TRBD2; abundance: NA; j_gene: TRBJ2-7; v_gene: TRBV11-2; CDR3aa: CASSLVRASGSNEQYF
d_gene: NA; abundance: once; j_gene: TRBJ1-1; v_gene: TRBV3-1; CDR3aa: CASSQDGAATEAFF
d_gene: NA; abundance: many; j_gene: TRBJ1-1; v_gene: TRBV5-1; CDR3aa: CASSARAMNTEAFF
d_gene: TRBD1; abundance: few; j_gene: TRBJ1-1; v_gene: TRBV7-8; CDR3aa: CASSLFRTGESEALF
d_gene: NA; abundance: many; j_gene: TRBJ1-1; v_gene: TRBV12-5; CDR3aa: CASGLDRERRDTEAFF
d_gene: TRBD1; abundance: many; j_gene: TRBJ1-2; v_gene: TRBV24-1; CDR3aa: CATSESSPGQGIHGYTF
d_gene: NA; abundance: many; j_gene: TRBJ1-1; v_gene: TRBV6-1; CDR3aa: CASSEWGPGMGTEAFF